This TCR beta chain is drawn from a study of T cells in Graves' hyperthyroidism and ophthalmopathy. Aged 18 to 65, the patients had hyperthyroidism that was newly diagnosed and had lasted under 2 months. The CDR3 is 15 amino acids. Germline-derived CDR1 and CDR2 are LNHNV and YYDKDF (reference sequence). V was clipped by 3 bases and J by 0 bases, with 6 bases between them. RNA transcripts provided the source from which TCR beta CDR3 regions were amplified. The primer set for the first-round RT-PCR of the TCR CDR3 was HTBI. TCRdb called the multiplex PCR reads again in MiXCR, with one record for every CDR3 protein. The sample lists approximately 560,000 distinct CDR3 sequences, 35% to 55% occurring once. This clonotype was found a few times. Its antigen is unidentified. Study results and limitations: In blood, most of the thyroid clonotypes expanded above 0.001 were also present. Ophthalmopathy, which appeared later, was predicted by the model a median around 6 months before onset. Ophthalmopathy was separated from stable hyperthyroidism by a 13 V-J model.

The TCR comes from a woman under 30 with Graves' hyperthyroidism. The gene calls are TRBV15 and TRBJ2-6; no clear D. The sequencing input was peripheral blood or thyroid tissue (not recorded which). The CDR3 DNA is TGTGCCACCAGCAGCGGCAGCTCTGGGGCCAACGTCCTGACTTTC. This sequence encodes CATSSGSSGANVLTF.